This T cell receptor (beta chain) was documented in a study of blood T cell repertoires in COVID-19. About the study: COVID-19 samples from acute and convalescent phases originated in the United States, Italy and Spain.

Produced via immunoSEQ multiplex PCR; TCRdb's table is partial and in-frame only. The sample has about 98,000 clones, around nine tenths seen once. The CDR3 is 13 amino acids. Germline CDR1 reads MNHEY; CDR2 reads SMNVEV (reference sequence). The TCR comes from a woman between 50 and 59 years old with COVID-19, enrolled during active disease. The J gene is TRBJ2-5, the V gene TRBV27; the D gene is possibly TRBD1 (6 bases). Near its end, the DNA agrees better with TRBJ2-7, so the J call may be wrong. Material for sequencing was peripheral blood. Here the CDR3 reads CASTPGHGYEQYF. DNA of the CDR3: TGTGCCAGCACCCCGGGACACGGCTACGAGCAGTACTTC.